The 10 T cell receptor beta chains below come from one sample, sequenced in a study of blood T cells in healthy people across ages. Primed by a sample-barcoded 5' primer and a J-beta primer mix, a second PCR proceeded for 7 to 11 cycles. TCRdb re-called the 5' RACE reads with MiXCR, one entry per CDR3 protein. Seen here are around 580,000 distinct CDR3 sequences, about 45% observed once, and the top ten hold around 25%. The sample taken for sequencing was blood. Source of these receptors: a man of 80 years or more in good health.

This sequence joins TRBV4-2 and TRBJ2-3; 9 bases are shared with TRBD2. V lost 0 bases to trimming and J lost 1 base; unmatched junction nucleotides: 2. Germline V gene lookup returns CDR1 LGHNA and CDR2 YNFKEQ. The CDR3 loop spans 16 amino acids. In nucleotides, the CDR3 is TGTGCCAGCAGCCAAGAGAGGACTAGCGGCACAGATACGCAGTATTTT. It is translated as CASSQERTSGTDTQYF.

This clonotype appeared a single time. The CDR3 reads CASSQDNRGSSGEQYF. CDR3 nucleotides: TGTGCCAGCAGCCAGGACAACCGCGGGAGTTCTGGTGAGCAGTACTTC. The V call is TRBV4-2, the J call TRBJ2-7; 7 bases line up with TRBD2. Per the germline V gene, CDR1 is LGHNA and CDR2 is YNFKEQ. The V gene end was trimmed by 3 bases and the J gene end by 7 bases; junction bases not matched to a gene: 15. The CDR3 has 16 amino acids.

This clonotype occurred a few times. The chain links TRBV7-2 to TRBJ2-1; the D is unclear. The CDR3 extends over 15 amino acids. With 5 bases removed from V and 3 bases from J, the gap between germline ends came to 14 bases. CDR1 is SGHTA, CDR2 FQGNSA, per germline. This chain's CDR3 is CASSPESPFYNEQFF. DNA for the CDR3: TGTGCCAGCAGCCCAGAGTCTCCCTTCTACAATGAGCAGTTCTTC. The whole variable domain, remainder taken from reference TRBV7-2 and TRBJ2-1, is GAGVSQSPSNKVTEKGKDVELRCDPISGHTALYWYRQSLGQGLEFLIYFQGNSAPDKSGLPSDRFSAERTGGSVSTLTIQRTQQEDSAVYLCASSPESPFYNEQFFGPGTRLTVL.

The chain carries TRBV7-7 and TRBJ2-7; no clear D gene. Per the germline V gene, CDR1 is SSHAT and CDR2 is FNYEAQ (reference sequence). The CDR3 is 16 amino acids. The CDR3 DNA is TGTGTTAGCAGCTTAGAGGTCCGAATTATAAACTACGAGCAGTACTTC. Amino acid sequence: CVSSLEVRIINYEQYF.

The V gene is TRBV29-1, the J gene TRBJ2-7; 14 positions agree with TRBD2. The better agreement between TRBJ2-5 and the DNA end casts doubt on the J call. The CDR3 runs to 20 residues. Germline V lookup: CDR1 SQVTM, CDR2 ANQGSEA. CDR3 sequence reads: CSVEGGPGLAGVGGLETQYF. The CDR3 nucleotides read TGCAGCGTTGAAGGGGGCCCGGGACTAGCGGGAGTAGGGGGTTTAGAGACCCAGTACTTC.

The rearrangement links TRBV4-3 to TRBJ2-5; D unclear. The CDR3 is 13 amino acids. V was clipped by 3 bases and J by 3 bases, with 8 bases between them. CDR1 and CDR2 from the germline V gene are LGHNA and YSLEER. In nucleotides, the CDR3 is TGCGCCAGCAGCCATAACAGAAAAGAGACCCAGTACTTC. It codes for CASSHNRKETQYF.

The CDR3 spells CASQPTSGYQETQYF. The CDR3 DNA reads TGTGCCAGCCAGCCGACTAGCGGGTACCAAGAGACCCAGTACTTC. The rearrangement links TRBV7-9 to TRBJ2-5; 10 bases are shared with TRBD2. The CDR3 loop spans 15 amino acids. The germline V gene has CDR1 SEHNR and CDR2 FQNEAQ (reference sequence). V shed 8 bases, J shed 0 bases, and the junction held 6 bases outside the gene matches.

The J gene is TRBJ2-5, the V gene TRBV5-1, with 8 nucleotides matching TRBD1. With the DNA end fitting TRBJ2-7 better, the J assignment may be wrong. The germline CDR1 and CDR2 sequences are SGHRS and YFSETQ. The CDR3 is 16 residues long. The CDR3: CASSSTTGTGNYEQYF. In DNA, the CDR3 is TGCGCCAGCAGCAGTACTACCGGGACAGGAAACTACGAGCAGTACTTC.

The V and J genes are TRBV3-1 and TRBJ1-2, with 7 nucleotides matching TRBD1. Germline V gene data show CDR1 as LGHDT and CDR2 as YNNKEL (reference sequence). Germline trimming cut 2 bases from V and 4 bases from J; bases unmatched to any gene: 1. The CDR3 spans 13 residues. CDR3: CASSQNRGYGYTF. For the CDR3, the DNA is TGTGCCAGCAGCCAAAACAGGGGCTATGGCTACACCTTC.

This clonotype occurred a few times. In nucleotides, the CDR3 is TGCAGCGTTGGATCTGGCGACTTTGGTGGCTACACCTTC. Residues: CSVGSGDFGGYTF. The chain employs TRBV29-1 and TRBJ1-2, with D hard to call. The V and J ends lost 4 bases and 7 bases respectively, with 16 bases between them. CDR3 length: 13 residues. CDR1 and CDR2 from the germline V gene are SQVTM and ANQGSEA. Variable domain in full (rest from reference TRBV29-1 and TRBJ1-2): SAVISQKPSRDICQRGTSLTIQCQVDSQVTMMFWYRQQPGQSLTLIATANQGSEATYESGFVIDKFPISRPNLTFSTLTVSNMSPEDSSIYLCSVGSGDFGGYTFGSGTRLTVV.